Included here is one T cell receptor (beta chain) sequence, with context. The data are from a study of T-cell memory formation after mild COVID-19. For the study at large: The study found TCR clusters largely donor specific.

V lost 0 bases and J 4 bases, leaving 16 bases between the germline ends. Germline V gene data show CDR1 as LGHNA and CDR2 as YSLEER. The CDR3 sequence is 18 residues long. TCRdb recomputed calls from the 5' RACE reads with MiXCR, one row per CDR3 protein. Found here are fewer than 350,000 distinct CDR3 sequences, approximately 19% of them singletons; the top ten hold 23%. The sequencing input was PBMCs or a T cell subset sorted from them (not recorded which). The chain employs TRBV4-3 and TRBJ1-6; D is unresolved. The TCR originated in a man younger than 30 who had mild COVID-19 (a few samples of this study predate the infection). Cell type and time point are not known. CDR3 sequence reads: CASSQDGSGAGYNSPLHF. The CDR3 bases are TGCGCCAGCAGCCAAGATGGGTCGGGAGCGGGTTATAATTCACCCCTCCACTTT.